The following is a T cell receptor beta chain sequence with its context. Its antigen is unidentified. TCRdb reanalysed the 5' RACE reads using MiXCR and keeps one entry per CDR3 protein. The sample records around 500,000 distinct CDR3 sequences, approximately 18% being singletons. Trimming removed 1 base at V and 3 bases at J, with 9 bases between. The CDR3 spans 15 residues. This sample was taken from a study of T-cell memory formation after mild COVID-19. About the research overall: The study found TCR clusters largely donor specific.

Study-level points and caveats: Pre-infection memory carried some responding clones, suggesting that cross-reactive memory joined. Whereas later expanders leaned CD4+, clones contracting day 15 to 85 showed a balanced CD4/CD8 makeup. The study found contracting CD4+ clones mainly in CM and EM and contracting CD8+ clones in EMRA.

The sample comprised PBMCs or a T cell subset sorted from them (not recorded which). The chain recombines TRBV12-3 or TRBV12-4 with TRBJ2-2; D not certain. The clonotype was recovered from an adult woman who had mild COVID-19 (a few samples of this study predate the infection). Cell type and time point are not known. CDR3 sequence: CASSLGQKYTGELFF. The CDR3 DNA sequence: TGTGCCAGCAGTTTAGGGCAGAAATACACCGGGGAGCTGTTTTTT.